The T cell receptor (beta chain) under discussion was sequenced for a study of OX40 agonist ivuxolimab in advanced cancers. For the study at large: Ivuxolimab doses were 0.01, 0.1, 0.3, 1.5, 3 or 10 mg/kg every 2 weeks.

Whole-study findings and limits: Clonal expansion among partial responders at 0.1-3.0 mg/kg ranked near the lowest.

This CDR3 spans 19 amino acids. V lost 0 bases to trimming and J lost 0 bases, with 16 bases between them. CDR1 and CDR2 (germline): SGHRS, YFSETQ. On this clone itself: The antigen remains unidentified.

Profiled with immunoSEQ multiplex PCR; TCRdb holds only in-frame clones, not every one. The profile shows roughly 93,000 clones, 92% of them singletons. This receptor was identified in an adult with an advanced solid tumor such as melanoma, head and neck, liver or kidney cancer. The material was CD4+ or CD8+ T cells sorted from blood, obtained in a trial of the OX40 agonist ivuxolimab. The rearrangement links TRBV5-1 to TRBJ1-6, with TRBD1 as a possible D gene (5 bases). The CDR3 loop is CASSLALAGPSSYNSPLHF. The CDR3 DNA is TGCGCCAGCAGCTTGGCCTTGGCAGGGCCAAGCTCCTATAATTCACCCCTCCACTTT.